Given below is one T cell receptor (beta chain) in context. Its antigen is undetermined. This entry belongs to a study of early T cells in non-severe SARS-CoV-2 infection. Study details: RNA in bulk from unsorted whole blood was sequenced, and chains were unpaired. Findings of the study overall: Matching with VDJdb favored anti-spike CD8 responses (missing private and CD4 specificities).

CDR1 is MGHDK and CDR2 is SYGVNS in the germline V gene. The CDR3 consists of 16 residues. Trimming shortened V by 2 bases and J by 1 base, and 14 bases separated the two germline ends. Individual cDNA molecules were tagged with unique molecular identifiers, the study reported. TCRdb re-analysed the 5' RACE reads in MiXCR, keeping a single row per CDR3 protein. This table has 80,000 to 100,000 distinct CDR3 sequences, approximately 13% appearing once. Sequencing was done on a sample of whole blood. The sequence was collected from an adult who was a healthcare worker with PCR-confirmed SARS-CoV-2 infection or an uninfected control (not recorded which). The chain carries TRBV25-1 and TRBJ1-1; possible D gene TRBD1, 5 bases. The CDR3 nucleotides are TGTGCCAGCAGTGAACTGGGGGGTAGGTCGAACACTGAAGCTTTCTTT. It translates to CASSELGGRSNTEAFF. The variable domain in full, with the rest retrieved from reference TRBV25-1 and TRBJ1-1, is EADIYQTPRYLVIGTGKKITLECSQTMGHDKMYWYQQDPGMELHLIHYSYGVNSTEKGDLSSESTVSRIRTEHFPLTLESARPSHTSQYLCASSELGGRSNTEAFFGQGTRLTVV.